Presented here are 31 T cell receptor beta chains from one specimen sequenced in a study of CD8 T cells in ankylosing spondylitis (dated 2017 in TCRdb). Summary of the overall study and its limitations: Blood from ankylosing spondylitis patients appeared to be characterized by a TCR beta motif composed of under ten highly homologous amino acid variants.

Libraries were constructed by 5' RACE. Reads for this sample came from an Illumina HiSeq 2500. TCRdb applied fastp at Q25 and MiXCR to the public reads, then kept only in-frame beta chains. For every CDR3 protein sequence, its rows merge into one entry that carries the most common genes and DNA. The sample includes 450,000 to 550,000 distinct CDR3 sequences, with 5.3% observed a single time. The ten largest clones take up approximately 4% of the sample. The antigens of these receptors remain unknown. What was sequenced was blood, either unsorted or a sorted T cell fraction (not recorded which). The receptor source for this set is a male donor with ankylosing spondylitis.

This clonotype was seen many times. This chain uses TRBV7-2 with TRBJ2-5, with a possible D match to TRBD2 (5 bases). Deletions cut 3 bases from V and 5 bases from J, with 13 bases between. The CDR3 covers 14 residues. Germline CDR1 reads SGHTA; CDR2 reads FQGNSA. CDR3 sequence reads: CASSFEGRAETQYF. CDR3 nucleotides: TGTGCCAGCAGCTTTGAGGGTAGGGCGGAGACCCAGTACTTC.

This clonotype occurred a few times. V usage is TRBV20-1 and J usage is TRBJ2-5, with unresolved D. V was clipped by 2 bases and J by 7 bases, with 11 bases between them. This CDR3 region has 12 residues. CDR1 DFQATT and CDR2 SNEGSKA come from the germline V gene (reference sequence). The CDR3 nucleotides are TGCAGTGCTAGACGGTCGGGCAGGACCCAGTACTTC. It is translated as CSARRSGRTQYF.

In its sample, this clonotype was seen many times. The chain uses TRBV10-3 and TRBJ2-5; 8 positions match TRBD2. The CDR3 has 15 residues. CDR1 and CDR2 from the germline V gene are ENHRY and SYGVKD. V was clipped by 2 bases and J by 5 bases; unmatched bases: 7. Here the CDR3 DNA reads TGTGCCATCAGTGAGGAAGCGGGAGTGGGGGAGACCCAGTACTTC. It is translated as CAISEEAGVGETQYF.

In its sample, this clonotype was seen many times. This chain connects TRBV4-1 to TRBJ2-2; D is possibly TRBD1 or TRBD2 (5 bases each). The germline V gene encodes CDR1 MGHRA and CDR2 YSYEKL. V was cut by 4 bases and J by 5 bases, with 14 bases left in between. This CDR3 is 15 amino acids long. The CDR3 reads CASSRGMAETGELFF. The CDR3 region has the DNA TGCGCCAGCAGCCGGGGGATGGCGGAGACCGGGGAGCTGTTTTTT.

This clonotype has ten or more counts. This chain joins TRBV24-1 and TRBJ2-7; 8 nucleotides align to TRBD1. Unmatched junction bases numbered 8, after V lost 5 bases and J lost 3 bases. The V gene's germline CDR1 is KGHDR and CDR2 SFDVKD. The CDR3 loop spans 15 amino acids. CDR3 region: CATSATGTGDYEQYF. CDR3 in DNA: TGTGCCACCAGTGCGACCGGGACAGGAGACTACGAGCAGTACTTC.

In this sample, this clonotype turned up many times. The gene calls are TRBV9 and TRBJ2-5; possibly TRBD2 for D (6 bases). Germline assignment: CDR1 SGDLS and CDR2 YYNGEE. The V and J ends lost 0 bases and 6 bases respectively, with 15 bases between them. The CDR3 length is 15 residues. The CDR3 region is CASSVDPGLGQTQYF. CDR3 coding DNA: TGTGCCAGCAGCGTAGATCCGGGACTGGGGCAGACCCAGTACTTC.

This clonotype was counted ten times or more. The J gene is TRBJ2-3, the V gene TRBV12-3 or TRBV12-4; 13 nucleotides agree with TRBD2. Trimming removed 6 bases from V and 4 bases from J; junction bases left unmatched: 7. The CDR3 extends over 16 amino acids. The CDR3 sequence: CASRLAGGPGADTQYF. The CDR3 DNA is TGTGCCAGCAGACTAGCGGGGGGGCCTGGGGCAGATACGCAGTATTTT.

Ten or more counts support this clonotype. The DNA of the CDR3 is TGCAGTGCTAGATCCCCCCGCTATAGCGACGGAAACACCATATATTTT. Amino acids: CSARSPRYSDGNTIYF. The J gene is TRBJ1-3, the V gene TRBV20-1; no clear D. The CDR3 sequence is 16 residues long. The germline gives CDR1 DFQATT, CDR2 SNEGSKA (reference sequence). Trimming took 2 bases from V and 4 from J, leaving 18 bases between them.

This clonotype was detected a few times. CDR3 sequence reads: CASRSGGNTGELFF. CDR3 sequence (DNA): TGTGCCAGTAGGTCCGGAGGGAACACCGGGGAGCTGTTTTTT. The chain joins TRBV6-2 or TRBV6-3 to TRBJ2-2, with a weak D call TRBD2 (5 bases). V lost 9 bases and J lost 1, with 12 bases in between. CDR3 length: 14 residues. CDR1 MNHEY and CDR2 SVGEGT come from the germline V gene.

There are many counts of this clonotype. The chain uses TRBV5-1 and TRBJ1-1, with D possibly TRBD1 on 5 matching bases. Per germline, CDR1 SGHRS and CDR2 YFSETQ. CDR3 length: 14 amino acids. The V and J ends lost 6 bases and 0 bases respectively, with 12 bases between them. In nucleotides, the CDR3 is TGCGCCAGCAACCGGGGCGGAATGAACACTGAAGCTTTCTTT. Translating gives CASNRGGMNTEAFF.

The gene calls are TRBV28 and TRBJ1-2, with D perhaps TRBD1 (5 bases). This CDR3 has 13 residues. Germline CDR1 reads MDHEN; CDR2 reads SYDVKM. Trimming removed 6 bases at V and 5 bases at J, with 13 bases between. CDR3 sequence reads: CASRGEQAYGYTF. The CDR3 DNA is TGTGCCAGCAGGGGAGAACAGGCTTATGGCTACACCTTC.

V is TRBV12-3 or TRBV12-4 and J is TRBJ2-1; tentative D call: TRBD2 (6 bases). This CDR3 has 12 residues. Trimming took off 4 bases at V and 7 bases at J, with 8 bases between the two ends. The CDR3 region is CASSWSGNEQFF. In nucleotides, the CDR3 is TGTGCCAGCAGTTGGAGCGGGAATGAGCAGTTCTTC.

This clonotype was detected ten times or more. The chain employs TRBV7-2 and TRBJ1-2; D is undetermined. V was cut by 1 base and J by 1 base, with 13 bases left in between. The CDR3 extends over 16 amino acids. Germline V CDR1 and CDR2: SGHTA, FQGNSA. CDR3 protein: CASSLGGGLLNYGYTF. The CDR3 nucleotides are TGTGCCAGCAGCTTAGGTGGAGGCCTACTTAACTATGGCTACACCTTC.

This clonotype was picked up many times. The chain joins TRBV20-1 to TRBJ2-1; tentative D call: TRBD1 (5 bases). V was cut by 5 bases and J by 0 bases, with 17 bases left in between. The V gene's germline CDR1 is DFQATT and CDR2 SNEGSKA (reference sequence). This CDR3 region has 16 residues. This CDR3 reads CSAPSRVESSYNEQFF. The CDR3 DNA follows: TGCAGTGCTCCTTCCAGGGTCGAGAGCTCCTACAATGAGCAGTTCTTC.

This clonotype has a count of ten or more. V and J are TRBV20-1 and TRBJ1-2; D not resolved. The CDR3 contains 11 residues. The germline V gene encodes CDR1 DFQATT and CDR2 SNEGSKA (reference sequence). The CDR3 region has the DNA TGCATTATGCCGGGCAGCTATGGCTACACCTTC. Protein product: CIMPGSYGYTF.

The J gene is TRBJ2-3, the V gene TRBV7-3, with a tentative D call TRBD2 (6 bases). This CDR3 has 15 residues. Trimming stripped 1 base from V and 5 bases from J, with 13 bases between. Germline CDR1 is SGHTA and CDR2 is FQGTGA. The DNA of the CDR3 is TGTGCCAGCAGCTTAATAGCGGCGATTGGAGATACGCAGTATTTT. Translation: CASSLIAAIGDTQYF.

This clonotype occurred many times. The CDR3 here is CASSPRTSGSYNEQFF. DNA for the CDR3: TGCGCCAGCAGCCCCCGGACTAGCGGGAGTTACAATGAGCAGTTCTTC. V usage is TRBV5-1 and J usage is TRBJ2-1; 13 bases fit TRBD2. V was pared by 4 bases and J by 4 bases, with 5 bases of the junction left unmatched. The CDR3 runs to 16 residues. Germline V lookup: CDR1 SGHRS, CDR2 YFSETQ.

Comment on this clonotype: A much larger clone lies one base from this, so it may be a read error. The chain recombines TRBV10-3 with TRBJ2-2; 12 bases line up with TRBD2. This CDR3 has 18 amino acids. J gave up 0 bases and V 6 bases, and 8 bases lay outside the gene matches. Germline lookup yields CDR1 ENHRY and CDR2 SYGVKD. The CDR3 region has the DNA TGTGCCATCAGGGTCGGGACTAGCGGGCACGCGAACACCGGGGAGCTGTTTTTT. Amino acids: CAIRVGTSGHANTGELFF.

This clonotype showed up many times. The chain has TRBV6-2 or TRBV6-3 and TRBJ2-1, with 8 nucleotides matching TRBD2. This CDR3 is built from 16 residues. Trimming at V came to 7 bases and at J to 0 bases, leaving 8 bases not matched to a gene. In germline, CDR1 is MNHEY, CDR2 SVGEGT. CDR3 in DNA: TGTGCCAGCACCCGGACTAGCCGAAGCTCCTACAATGAGCAGTTCTTC. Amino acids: CASTRTSRSSYNEQFF.

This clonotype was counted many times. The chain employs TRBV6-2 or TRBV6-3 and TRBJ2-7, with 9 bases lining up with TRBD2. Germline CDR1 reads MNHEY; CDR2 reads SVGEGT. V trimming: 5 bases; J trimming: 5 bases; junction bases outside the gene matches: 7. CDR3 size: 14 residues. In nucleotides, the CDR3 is TGTGCCAGCAGTCCGGGACTAGCTTTCCACGAGCAGTACTTC. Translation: CASSPGLAFHEQYF.

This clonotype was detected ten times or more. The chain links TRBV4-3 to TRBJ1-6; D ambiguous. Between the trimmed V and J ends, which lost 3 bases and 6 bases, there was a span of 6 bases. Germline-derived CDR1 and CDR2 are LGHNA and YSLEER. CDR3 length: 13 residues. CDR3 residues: CASSQASNSPLHF. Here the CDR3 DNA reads TGCGCCAGCAGCCAGGCCAGTAATTCACCCCTCCACTTT.

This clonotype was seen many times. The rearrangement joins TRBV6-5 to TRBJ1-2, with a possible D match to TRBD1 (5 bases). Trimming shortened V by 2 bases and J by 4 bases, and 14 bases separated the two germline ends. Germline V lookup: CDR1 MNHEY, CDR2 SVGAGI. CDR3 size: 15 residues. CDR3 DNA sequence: TGTGCCAGCAGTTACGGGACCGGATCATTCTATGGCTACACCTTC. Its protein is CASSYGTGSFYGYTF.

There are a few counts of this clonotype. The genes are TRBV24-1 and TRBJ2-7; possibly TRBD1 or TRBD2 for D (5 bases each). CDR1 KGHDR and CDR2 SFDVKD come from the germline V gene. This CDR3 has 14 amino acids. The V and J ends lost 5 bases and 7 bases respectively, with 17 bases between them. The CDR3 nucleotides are TGTGCCACCAGTGCGGCAGGGACCGTTTGGGAGCAGTACTTC. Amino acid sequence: CATSAAGTVWEQYF.

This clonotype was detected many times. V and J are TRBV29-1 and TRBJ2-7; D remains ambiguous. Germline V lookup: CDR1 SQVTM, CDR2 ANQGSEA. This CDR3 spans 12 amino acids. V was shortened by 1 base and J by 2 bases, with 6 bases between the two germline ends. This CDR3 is CSVEGNTYEQYF. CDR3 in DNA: TGCAGCGTTGAAGGCAATACCTACGAGCAGTACTTC.

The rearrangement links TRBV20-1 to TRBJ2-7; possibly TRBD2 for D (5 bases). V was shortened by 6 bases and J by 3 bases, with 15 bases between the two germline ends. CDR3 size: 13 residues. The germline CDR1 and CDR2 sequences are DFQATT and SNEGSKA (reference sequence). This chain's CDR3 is CSATLKSGYEQYF. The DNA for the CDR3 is TGCAGTGCGACCCTTAAAAGCGGCTACGAGCAGTACTTC.

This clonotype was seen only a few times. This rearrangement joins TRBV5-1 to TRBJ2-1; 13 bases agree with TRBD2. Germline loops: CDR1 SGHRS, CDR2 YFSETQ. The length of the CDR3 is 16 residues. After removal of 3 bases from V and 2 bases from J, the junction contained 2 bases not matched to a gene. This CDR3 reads CASSWTSGGTYNEQFF. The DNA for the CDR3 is TGCGCCAGCAGCTGGACTAGCGGGGGAACCTACAATGAGCAGTTCTTC.

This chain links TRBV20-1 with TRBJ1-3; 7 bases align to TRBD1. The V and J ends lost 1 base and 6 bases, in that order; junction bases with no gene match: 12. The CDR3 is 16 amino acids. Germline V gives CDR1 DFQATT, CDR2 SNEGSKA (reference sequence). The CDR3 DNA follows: TGCAGTGCTAGAGCCCCGACAGGGTTTGAATCAAACACCATATATTTT. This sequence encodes CSARAPTGFESNTIYF.

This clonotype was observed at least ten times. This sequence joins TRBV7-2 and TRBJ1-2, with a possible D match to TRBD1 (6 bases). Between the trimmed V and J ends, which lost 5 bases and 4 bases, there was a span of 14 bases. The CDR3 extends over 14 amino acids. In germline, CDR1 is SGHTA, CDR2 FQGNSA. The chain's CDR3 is CASSQGWGPYGYTF. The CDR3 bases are TGTGCCAGCAGCCAGGGGTGGGGGCCCTATGGCTACACCTTC.

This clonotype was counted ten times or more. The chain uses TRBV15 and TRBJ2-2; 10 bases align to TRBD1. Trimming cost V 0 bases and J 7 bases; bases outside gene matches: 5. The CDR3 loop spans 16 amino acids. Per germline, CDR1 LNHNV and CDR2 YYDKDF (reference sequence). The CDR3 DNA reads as TGTGCCACCAGCAGAGATAGACAGGGGGCCAGCGGGGAGCTGTTTTTT. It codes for CATSRDRQGASGELFF. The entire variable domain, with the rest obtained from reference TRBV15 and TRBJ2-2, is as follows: DAMVIQNPRYQVTQFGKPVTLSCSQTLNHNVMYWYQQKSSQAPKLLFHYYDKDFNNEADTPDNFQSRRPNTSFCFLDIRSPGLGDTAMYLCATSRDRQGASGELFFGEGSRLTVL.

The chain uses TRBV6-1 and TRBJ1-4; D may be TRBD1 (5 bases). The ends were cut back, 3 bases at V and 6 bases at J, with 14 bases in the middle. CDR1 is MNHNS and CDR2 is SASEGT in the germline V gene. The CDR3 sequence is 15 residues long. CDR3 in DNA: TGTGCCAGCAGTGACGCGGGACTGCACGATGAAAAACTGTTTTTT. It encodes CASSDAGLHDEKLFF.

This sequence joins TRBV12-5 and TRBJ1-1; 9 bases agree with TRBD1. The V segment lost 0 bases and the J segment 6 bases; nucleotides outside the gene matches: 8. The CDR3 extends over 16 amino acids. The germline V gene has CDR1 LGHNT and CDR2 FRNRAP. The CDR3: CASGLVLGQGSSEAFF. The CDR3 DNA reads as TGTGCTAGTGGTTTGGTACTCGGACAGGGGAGTTCTGAAGCTTTCTTT.